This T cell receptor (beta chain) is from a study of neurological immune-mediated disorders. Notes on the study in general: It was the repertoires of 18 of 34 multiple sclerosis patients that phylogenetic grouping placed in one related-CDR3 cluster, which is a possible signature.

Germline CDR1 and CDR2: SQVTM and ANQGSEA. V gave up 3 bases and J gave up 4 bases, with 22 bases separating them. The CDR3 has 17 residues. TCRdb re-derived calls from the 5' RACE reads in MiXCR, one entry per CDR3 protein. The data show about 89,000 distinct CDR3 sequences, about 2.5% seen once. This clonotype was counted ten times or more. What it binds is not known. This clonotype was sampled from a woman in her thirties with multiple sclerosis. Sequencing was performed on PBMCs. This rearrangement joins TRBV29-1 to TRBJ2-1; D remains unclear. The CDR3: CSVEGTTSTHFYNEQFF. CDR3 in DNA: TGCAGCGTTGAGGGCACTACCTCCACCCATTTTTACAATGAGCAGTTCTTC.